The rows below give T cell receptor beta chains drawn from one sample of a study of cytomegalovirus exposure and HLA in healthy donors. Here immunoSEQ multiplex PCR was the method, and the copy in TCRdb shows in-frame clones only, minus some. Among about 200,000 clones listed, around 88% were seen once. Sequencing was carried out using PBMCs. The receptor source for this set is a man between 40 and 49 years old in good health and CMV-seropositive. CDR3s include the opening cysteine and the closing phenylalanine or tryptophan. D genes are given only for firm matches. Not all rows give a size; the values are once, few, many and, for expanded clones, a class.

TRBV27	14	.	.	TRBJ2-3	CASSFRARTDTQYF	TGTGCCAGCAGTTTCAGGGCCCGCACAGATACGCAGTATTTT
TRBV4-1	12	TRBD1	once	TRBJ1-2	CASSRVDRDYTF	TGCGCCAGCAGCCGGGTGGACAGGGACTACACCTTC
TRBV11-1	11	.	.	TRBJ2-3	CASTRGDTQYF	TGTGCCAGCACCCGGGGGGATACGCAGTATTTT
TRBV28	13	.	.	TRBJ1-2	CASSLLGAGGYTF	TGTGCCAGCAGTTTACTGGGGGCAGGTGGCTACACCTTC
TRBV6-6	16	TRBD2	.	TRBJ2-2	CASNPSSGRAVGELFF	TGTGCCAGCAATCCCTCGAGCGGGAGGGCCGTCGGGGAGCTGTTTTTT
TRBV10-3	14	.	.	TRBJ2-5	CAISPWRAQETQYF	TGTGCCATCTCTCCTTGGCGGGCCCAAGAGACCCAGTACTTC
TRBV7-9	11	.	.	TRBJ2-5	CASVQQETQYF	TGTGCCAGCGTCCAGCAAGAGACCCAGTACTTC
TRBV29-1	12	.	once	TRBJ2-4	CSVGLTKNIQYF	TGCAGCGTTGGTCTAACCAAAAACATTCAGTACTTC
TRBV7-9	16	.	.	TRBJ2-7	CASSPRTRGSIYEQYF	TGTGCCAGCAGCCCCCGGACTAGGGGGAGTATCTACGAGCAGTACTTC
TRBV6-5	14	.	.	TRBJ2-7	CASISAGPPYEQYF	TGTGCCAGCATTAGTGCGGGACCCCCCTACGAGCAGTACTTC
TRBV6-6	13	.	.	TRBJ2-7	CASSAANYGEQYF	TGTGCCAGCAGTGCAGCAAACTACGGCGAGCAGTACTTC
TRBV29-1	16	TRBD2	.	TRBJ2-7	CSPPLLAGHLAYEQYF	TGCAGCCCCCCCCTACTAGCGGGACATCTTGCCTACGAGCAGTACTTC
TRBV10-3	17	TRBD2	once	TRBJ2-2	CAISVSGTSVGTGELFF	TGTGCCATCAGTGTCTCCGGGACTAGCGTGGGCACCGGGGAGCTGTTTTTT
TRBV7-2	13	.	.	TRBJ2-7	CASSLNLAYEQYF	TGTGCCAGCAGCTTAAACCTAGCCTACGAGCAGTACTTC
TRBV5-1	14	TRBD1	.	TRBJ2-7	CASNPGTGNYEQYF	TGCGCCAGCAACCCCGGGACAGGTAACTACGAGCAGTACTTC
TRBV5-1	17	TRBD2	.	TRBJ2-3	CASRGGTSGRFTDTQYF	TGCGCCAGCAGAGGCGGGACTAGCGGGAGATTTACAGATACGCAGTATTTT
TRBV10-1	16	TRBD2	.	TRBJ2-5	CASSDSLAGRQETQYF	TGCGCCAGCAGTGATTCATTAGCGGGTCGCCAAGAGACCCAGTACTTC
TRBV28	17	.	once	TRBJ2-5	CASSFWGRDHRQETQYF	TGTGCCAGCAGTTTTTGGGGCCGTGACCATCGGCAAGAGACCCAGTACTTC
TRBV14	15	TRBD2	.	TRBJ2-1	CASSLAAGGPFEQFF	TGTGCCAGCAGCCTAGCCGCGGGAGGGCCGTTTGAGCAGTTCTTC
TRBV2	13	.	.	TRBJ1-5	CASSGGGTQPQHF	TGTGCCAGCAGTGGGGGAGGAACTCAGCCCCAGCATTTT
TRBV6-5	15	TRBD2	.	TRBJ2-5	CASSPRGRRGETQYF	TGTGCCAGCAGCCCCCGGGGGAGGCGGGGGGAGACCCAGTACTTC
TRBV11-1	13	.	.	TRBJ2-7	CASSHGRAYEQYF	TGTGCCAGCAGCCATGGGCGGGCCTACGAGCAGTACTTC
TRBV7-9	12	.	.	TRBJ2-1	CASSYRVDEQFF	TGTGCCAGCAGCTACCGGGTAGATGAGCAGTTCTTC
TRBV6-5	14	.	.	TRBJ1-5	CASSQSTGGQPQHF	TGTGCCAGCAGTCAGTCGACAGGTGGGCAGCCCCAGCATTTT
TRBV5-1	14	.	.	TRBJ2-7	CASSAAGPRQIQYF	TGCGCCAGCAGCGCAGCGGGCCCCCGTCAGATCCAGTACTTC